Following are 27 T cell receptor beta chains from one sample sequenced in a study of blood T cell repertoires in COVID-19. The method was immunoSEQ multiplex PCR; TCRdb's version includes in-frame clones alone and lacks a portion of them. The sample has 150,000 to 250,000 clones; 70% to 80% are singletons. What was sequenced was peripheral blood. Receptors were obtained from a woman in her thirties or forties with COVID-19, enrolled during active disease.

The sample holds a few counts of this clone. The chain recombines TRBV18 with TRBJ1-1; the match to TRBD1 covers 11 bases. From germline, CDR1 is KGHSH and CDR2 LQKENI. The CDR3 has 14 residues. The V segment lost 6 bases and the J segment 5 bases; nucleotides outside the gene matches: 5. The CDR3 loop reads CASSPGQGATEAFF. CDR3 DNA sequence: TGTGCCAGCTCTCCCGGACAGGGGGCGACTGAAGCTTTCTTT.

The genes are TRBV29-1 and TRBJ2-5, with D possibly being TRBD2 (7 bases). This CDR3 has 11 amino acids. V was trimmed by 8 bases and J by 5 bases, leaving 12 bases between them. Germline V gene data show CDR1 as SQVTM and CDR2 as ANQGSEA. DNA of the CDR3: TGCAGCTCTGAGGGGGGGGAGACCCAGTACTTC. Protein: CSSEGGETQYF.

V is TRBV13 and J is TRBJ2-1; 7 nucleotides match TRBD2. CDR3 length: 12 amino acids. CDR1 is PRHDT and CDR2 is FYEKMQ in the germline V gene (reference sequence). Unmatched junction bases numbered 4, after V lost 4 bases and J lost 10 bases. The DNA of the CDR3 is TGTGCCAGCAGCTCCGTCGGGGGGGAGCAGTTCTTC. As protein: CASSSVGGEQFF.

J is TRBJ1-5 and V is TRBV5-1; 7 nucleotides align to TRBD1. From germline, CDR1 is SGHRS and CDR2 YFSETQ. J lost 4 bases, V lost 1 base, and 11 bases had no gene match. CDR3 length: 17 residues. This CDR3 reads CASSLTPTGVGNQPQHF. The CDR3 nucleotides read TGCGCCAGCAGCTTGACCCCTACAGGGGTTGGTAATCAGCCCCAGCATTTT.

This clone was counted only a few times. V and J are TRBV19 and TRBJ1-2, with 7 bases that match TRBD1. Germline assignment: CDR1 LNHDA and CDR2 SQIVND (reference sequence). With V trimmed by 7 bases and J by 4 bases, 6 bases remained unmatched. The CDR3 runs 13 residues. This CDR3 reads CASTRQGTYGYTF. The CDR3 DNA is TGTGCCAGTACCAGACAGGGCACCTATGGCTACACCTTC.

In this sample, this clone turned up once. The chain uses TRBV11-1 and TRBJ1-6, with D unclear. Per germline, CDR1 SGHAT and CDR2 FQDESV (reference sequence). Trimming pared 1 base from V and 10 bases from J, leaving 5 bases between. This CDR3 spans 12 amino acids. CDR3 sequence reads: CASSLGQSPLHF. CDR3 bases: TGTGCCAGCAGCTTAGGCCAGTCACCCCTCCACTTT.

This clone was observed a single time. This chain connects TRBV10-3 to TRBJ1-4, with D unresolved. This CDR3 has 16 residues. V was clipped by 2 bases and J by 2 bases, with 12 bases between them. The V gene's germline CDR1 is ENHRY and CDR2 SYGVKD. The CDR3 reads CAISENAGATNEKLFF. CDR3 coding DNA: TGTGCCATCAGTGAGAACGCCGGAGCTACTAATGAAAAACTGTTTTTT.

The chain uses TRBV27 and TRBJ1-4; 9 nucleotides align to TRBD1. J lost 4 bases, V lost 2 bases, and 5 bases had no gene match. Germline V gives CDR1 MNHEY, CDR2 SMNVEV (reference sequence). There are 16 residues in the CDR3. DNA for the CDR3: TGTGCCAGCAGTTTAGGGACAGGGAAACTTAATGAAAAACTGTTTTTT. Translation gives CASSLGTGKLNEKLFF.

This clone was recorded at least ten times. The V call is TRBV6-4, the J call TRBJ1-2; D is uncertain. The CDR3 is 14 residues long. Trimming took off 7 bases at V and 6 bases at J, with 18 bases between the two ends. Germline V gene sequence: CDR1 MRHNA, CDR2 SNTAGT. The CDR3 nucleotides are TGTGCCAGCACGAAGGGAACAGCGGCGGATGGCTACACCTTC. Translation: CASTKGTAADGYTF.

The CDR3 region is CAVGDSLGVAFF. The CDR3 nucleotides read TGTGCCGTCGGAGACAGCCTAGGTGTAGCTTTCTTT. The genes are TRBV27 and TRBJ1-1; the D gene is possibly TRBD1 (5 bases). The CDR3 runs 12 residues. CDR1 and CDR2 from the germline V gene are MNHEY and SMNVEV (reference sequence). Trimming stripped 11 bases from V and 10 bases from J, with 20 bases between.

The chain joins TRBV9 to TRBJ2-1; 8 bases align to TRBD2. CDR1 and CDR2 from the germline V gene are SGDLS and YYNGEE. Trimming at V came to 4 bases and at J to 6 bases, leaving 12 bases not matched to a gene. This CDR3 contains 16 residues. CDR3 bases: TGTGCCAGCAGCTTGGGGACTAGATTAGGGGTCAATGAGCAGTTCTTC. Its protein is CASSLGTRLGVNEQFF.

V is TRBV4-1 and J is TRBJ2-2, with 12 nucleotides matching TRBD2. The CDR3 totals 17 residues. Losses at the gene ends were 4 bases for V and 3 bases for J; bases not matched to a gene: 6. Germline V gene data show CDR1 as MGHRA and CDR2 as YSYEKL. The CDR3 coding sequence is TGCGCCAGCAGCCTCCGGACTAGCGGGGCTGACACCGGGGAGCTGTTTTTT. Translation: CASSLRTSGADTGELFF.

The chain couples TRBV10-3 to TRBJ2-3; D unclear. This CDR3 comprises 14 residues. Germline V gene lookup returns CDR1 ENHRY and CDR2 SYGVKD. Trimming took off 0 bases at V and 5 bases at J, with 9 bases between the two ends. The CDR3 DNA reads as TGTGCCATCAGTGAGTCGACTGGTGGAGATACGCAGTATTTT. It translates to CAISESTGGDTQYF.

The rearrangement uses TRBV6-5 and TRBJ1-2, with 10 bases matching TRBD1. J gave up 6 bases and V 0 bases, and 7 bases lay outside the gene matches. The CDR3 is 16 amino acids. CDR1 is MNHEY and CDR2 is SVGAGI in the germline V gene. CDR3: CASSYSKDRGRNGYTF. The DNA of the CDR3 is TGTGCCAGCAGTTACTCGAAGGACAGGGGGAGGAATGGCTACACCTTC.

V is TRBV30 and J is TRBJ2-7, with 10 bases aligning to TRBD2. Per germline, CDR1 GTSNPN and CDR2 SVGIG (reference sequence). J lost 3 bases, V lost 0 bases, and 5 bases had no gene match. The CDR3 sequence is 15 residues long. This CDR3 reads CAWSVISGGIYEQYF. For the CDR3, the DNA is TGTGCCTGGAGTGTCATTAGCGGGGGGATCTACGAGCAGTACTTC.

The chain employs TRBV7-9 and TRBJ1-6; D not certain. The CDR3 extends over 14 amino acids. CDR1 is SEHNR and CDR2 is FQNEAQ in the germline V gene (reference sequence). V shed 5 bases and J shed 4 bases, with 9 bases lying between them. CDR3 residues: CASSRESYNSPLHF. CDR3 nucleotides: TGTGCCAGCAGCCGGGAGTCTTATAATTCACCCCTCCACTTT.

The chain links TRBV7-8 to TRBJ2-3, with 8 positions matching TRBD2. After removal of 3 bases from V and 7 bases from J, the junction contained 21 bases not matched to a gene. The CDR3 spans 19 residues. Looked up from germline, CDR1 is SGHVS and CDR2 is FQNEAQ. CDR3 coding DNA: TGTGCCAGCAGCTTCGGGTGGATAGCGGGGCTCCCCGGGGTAAATACGCAGTATTTT. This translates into CASSFGWIAGLPGVNTQYF.

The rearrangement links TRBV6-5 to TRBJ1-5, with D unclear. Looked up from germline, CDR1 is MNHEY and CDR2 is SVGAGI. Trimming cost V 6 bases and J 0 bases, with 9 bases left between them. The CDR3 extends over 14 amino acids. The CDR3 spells CASRQEHSNQPQHF. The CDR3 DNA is TGTGCCAGCAGGCAAGAGCATAGCAATCAGCCCCAGCATTTT.

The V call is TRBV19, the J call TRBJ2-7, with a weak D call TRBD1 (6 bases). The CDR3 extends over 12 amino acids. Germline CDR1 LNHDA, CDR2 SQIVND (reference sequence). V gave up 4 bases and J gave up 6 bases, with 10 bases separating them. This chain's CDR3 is CASSTGTLEQYF. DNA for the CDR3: TGTGCCAGTAGTACCGGGACACTCGAGCAGTACTTC.

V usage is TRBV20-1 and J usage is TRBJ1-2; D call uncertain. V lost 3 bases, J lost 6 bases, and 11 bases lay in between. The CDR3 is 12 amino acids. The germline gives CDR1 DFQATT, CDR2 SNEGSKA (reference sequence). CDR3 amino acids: CSASYQRDGYTF. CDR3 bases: TGCAGTGCTAGTTACCAGAGGGATGGCTACACCTTC.

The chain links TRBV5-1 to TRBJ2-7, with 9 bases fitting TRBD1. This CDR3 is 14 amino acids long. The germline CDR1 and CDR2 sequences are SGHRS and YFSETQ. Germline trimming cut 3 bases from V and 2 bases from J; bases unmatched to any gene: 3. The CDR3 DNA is TGCGCCAGCAGCTCGGGACAGGGACCCTACGAGCAGTACTTC. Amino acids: CASSSGQGPYEQYF.

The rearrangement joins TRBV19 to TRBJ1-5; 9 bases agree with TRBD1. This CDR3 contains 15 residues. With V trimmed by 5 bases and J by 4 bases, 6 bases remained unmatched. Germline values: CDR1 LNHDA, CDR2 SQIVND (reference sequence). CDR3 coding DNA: TGTGCCAGTAGTGCCCGACAGGGGGGTAATCAGCCCCAGCATTTT. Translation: CASSARQGGNQPQHF.

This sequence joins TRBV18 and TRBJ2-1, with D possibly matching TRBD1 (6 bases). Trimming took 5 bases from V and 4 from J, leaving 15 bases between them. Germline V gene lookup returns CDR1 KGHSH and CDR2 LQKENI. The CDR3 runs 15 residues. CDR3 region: CASSFGSGEYNEQFF. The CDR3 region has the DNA TGTGCCAGCTCATTCGGATCAGGGGAATACAATGAGCAGTTCTTC.

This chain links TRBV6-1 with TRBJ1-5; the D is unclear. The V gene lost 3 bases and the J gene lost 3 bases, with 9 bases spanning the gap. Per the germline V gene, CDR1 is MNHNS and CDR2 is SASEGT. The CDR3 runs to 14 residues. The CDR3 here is CASSEEYDNQPQHF. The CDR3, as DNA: TGTGCCAGCAGTGAGGAGTATGACAATCAGCCCCAGCATTTT.

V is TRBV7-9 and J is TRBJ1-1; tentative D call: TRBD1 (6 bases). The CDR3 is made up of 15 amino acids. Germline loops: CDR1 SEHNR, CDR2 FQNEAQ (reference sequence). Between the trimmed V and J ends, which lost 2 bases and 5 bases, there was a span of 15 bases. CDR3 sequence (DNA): TGTGCCAGCAGCTTAATCGTGGGGGCCGGTACTGAAGCTTTCTTT. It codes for CASSLIVGAGTEAFF.

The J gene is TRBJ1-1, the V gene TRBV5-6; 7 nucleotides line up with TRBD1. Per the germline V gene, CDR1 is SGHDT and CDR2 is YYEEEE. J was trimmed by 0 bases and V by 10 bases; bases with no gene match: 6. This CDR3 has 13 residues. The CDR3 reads CAGATGLNTEAFF. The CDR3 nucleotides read TGTGCCGGGGCGACAGGGCTGAACACTGAAGCTTTCTTT.

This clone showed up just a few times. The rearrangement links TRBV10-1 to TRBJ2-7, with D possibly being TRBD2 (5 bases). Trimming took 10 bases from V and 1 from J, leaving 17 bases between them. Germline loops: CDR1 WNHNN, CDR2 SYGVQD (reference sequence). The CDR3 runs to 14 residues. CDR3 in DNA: TGCGCCACCCTCATTAGAACTAGATCCTACGAGCAGTACTTC. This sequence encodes CATLIRTRSYEQYF.